These T cell receptor beta chains were read from a single sample in a study of blood T cell repertoires in COVID-19. Using immunoSEQ multiplex PCR, the repertoire was profiled, and TCRdb retains in-frame clones only, with some absent. The profile shows some 150,000 clones, roughly 90% of them singletons. Sequencing was done on a sample of PBMCs or T cells enriched from blood (not recorded which). Receptor source: a woman between 18 and 29 years old who had recovered from COVID-19. Each CDR3 is given with its conserved first and last residue. Fields, in order: CDR3 length, V gene, clone size, D gene, J gene, CDR3 DNA, CDR3 protein. The D gene is left open where the match is weak. Clone size is shown for a subset of rows, as once, few, many or a class of expanded clone.

>12|TRBV29-1|NA|NA|TRBJ2-5
TGCAGCGTCAGAGCGGGTATGGAGACCCAGTACTTC
CSVRAGMETQYF
>14|TRBV27|NA|TRBD1|TRBJ2-7
TGTGCCAGCAGTCCTTGGACAGGGGGCTACGAGCAGTACTTC
CASSPWTGGYEQYF
>16|TRBV6-2/TRBV6-3|NA|TRBD2|TRBJ2-1
TGTGCCAGCAGTCTATTGGGGGCTAGCGGGAGTAATGAGCAGTTCTTC
CASSLLGASGSNEQFF
>14|TRBV29-1|NA|NA|TRBJ1-6
TGCAGCGTTAAGGAGAATTCCTATAATTCACCCCTCCACTTT
CSVKENSYNSPLHF
>11|TRBV2|NA|NA|TRBJ2-1
TGTGCCGGCGGGACGCACAATGAGCAGTTCTTC
CAGGTHNEQFF
>19|TRBV24-1|NA|NA|TRBJ1-4
TGTGCCACCAGTGATTTTGGGGCAGGGAGGAACCAGGCTAATGAAAAACTGTTTTTT
CATSDFGAGRNQANEKLFF
>16|TRBV5-1|NA|TRBD1|TRBJ2-7
TGCGCCAGCAGCTTGGATGCGGGACAGGGCGGCTACGAGCAGTACTTC
CASSLDAGQGGYEQYF
>16|TRBV6-4|few|NA|TRBJ2-3
TGTGCCAGCAGTGAAACCCCGGAGGGTGGGACAGATACGCAGTATTTT
CASSETPEGGTDTQYF
>15|TRBV5-4|NA|NA|TRBJ2-4
TGTGCCAGCAGCGCGGGCGGAGCGGCCAAAAACATTCAGTACTTC
CASSAGGAAKNIQYF
>13|TRBV28|NA|NA|TRBJ2-1
TGTGCCAGCAACCCAAATCAGGTCAATGAGCAGTTCTTC
CASNPNQVNEQFF
>13|TRBV10-3|NA|TRBD2|TRBJ2-1
TGTGCCATCCGGGGAGGGCCCTACAATGAGCAGTTCTTC
CAIRGGPYNEQFF
>13|TRBV5-1|NA|NA|TRBJ2-7
TGCGCCACCCGAGATGTTGGCTCCTACGAGCAGTACTTC
CATRDVGSYEQYF
>16|TRBV10-2|NA|TRBD1|TRBJ1-2
TGCGCCAGCAGTGAGTCAGTCGGACAGGTCAACTATGGCTACACCTTC
CASSESVGQVNYGYTF
>19|TRBV7-8|NA|TRBD1|TRBJ1-5
TGTGCCAGCAGCCCGATCTCGGCTGCCGGGACAGTCATCAATCAGCCCCAGCATTTT
CASSPISAAGTVINQPQHF
>15|TRBV2|NA|TRBD1|TRBJ1-1
TGTGCCAGCAGTGGGAGTCAGGGGGCGGGTACTGAAGCTTTCTTT
CASSGSQGAGTEAFF
>14|TRBV10-3|NA|TRBD1|TRBJ2-2
TGTGCCACTGGGACAGGCACGAAGACCGGGGAGCTGTTTTTT
CATGTGTKTGELFF
>14|TRBV3-1/TRBV3-2|NA|NA|TRBJ2-3
TGTGCCAGCAGCCAGGGCGCTAGCACAGATACGCAGTATTTT
CASSQGASTDTQYF
>13|TRBV29-1|NA|TRBD2|TRBJ2-4
TGCAGCGTTGAGGCGCGGCCGGGAGGCATTCAGTACTTC
CSVEARPGGIQYF
>16|TRBV19|NA|TRBD2|TRBJ2-1
TGTGCCAGTAGTACAAGGGAGGGAAGCTCCTACAATGAGCAGTTCTTC
CASSTREGSSYNEQFF
>11|TRBV12-3/TRBV12-4|NA|NA|TRBJ1-1
TGTGCCAGCAGCACACAGGGTGGAGCTTTCTTT
CASSTQGGAFF
>15|TRBV25-1|NA|TRBD2|TRBJ2-1
TGTGCCAGCAGTGATCTAGCGGGATCAGACAATGAGCAGTTCTTC
CASSDLAGSDNEQFF
>19|TRBV12-5|NA|TRBD2|TRBJ2-5
TGTGCTAGTGGACGTACCCCCGGCAGGGGACTAGCGGGAGATGAGACCCAGTACTTC
CASGRTPGRGLAGDETQYF
>17|TRBV9|NA|TRBD2|TRBJ2-1
TGTGCCAGCAGCGTGGGGCCGGGACTAGCGGGAGACAATGAGCAGTTCTTC
CASSVGPGLAGDNEQFF
>14|TRBV29-1|NA|TRBD1|TRBJ2-7
TGCAGCGTTGGAGGCGGGACAGGGATCTACGAGCAGTACTTC
CSVGGGTGIYEQYF
>12|TRBV28|NA|NA|TRBJ2-3
TGTGCCAGCAGTTCATTCACAGATACGCAGTATTTT
CASSSFTDTQYF
>14|TRBV5-1|NA|TRBD2|TRBJ2-7
TGCGCCAGCAGCCCCGAGCGGGGGCCCTACGAGCAGTACTTC
CASSPERGPYEQYF
>15|TRBV6-6|NA|NA|TRBJ2-2
TGTGCCAGCAGTTATTCGACAGCTATCACCGGGGAGCTGTTTTTT
CASSYSTAITGELFF